This T cell receptor beta chain was recorded in a study of cytomegalovirus exposure and HLA in healthy donors. PCR employed 60 Vbeta and 13 Jbeta primers. TCRdb's table, derived via immunoSEQ multiplex PCR, lists solely in-frame clones and lacks some. The repertoire holds about 150,000 clones, 85% seen once, with roughly 2.5% in the top ten. V was cut by 5 bases and J by 0 bases, with 8 bases left in between. Germline V gives CDR1 SGHNT, CDR2 YYREEE (reference sequence). The CDR3 is made up of 13 amino acids. The sequence was obtained from a man aged 30 to 39 in good health and CMV-seropositive. Sequenced input: PBMCs. The chain couples TRBV5-4 to TRBJ2-5; D ambiguous. The CDR3 spells CASRANHQETQYF. For the CDR3, the DNA is TGTGCCAGCAGGGCCAACCACCAAGAGACCCAGTACTTC.